This is a list of T cell receptor beta chains from one sample in a study of spatial heterogeneity in lung cancer. TCRdb redid the calling of the 5' RACE reads with MiXCR, one entry per CDR3 protein. The sample lists approximately 38,000 distinct CDR3 sequences; less than 6% were seen once. The sample was PBMCs, taken at surgery. The receptors here all came from a male donor with early-stage non-small cell lung cancer. Both conserved end residues are part of each CDR3. The D gene is left open where the match is weak. Where a row states a size, it is once, few, many or the class of an expanded clone; other rows omit it.

d_call: TRBD1; clone_size: few; j_call: TRBJ1-1; v_call: TRBV20-1; cdr3_nt: TGCAGTGCTAGACGAAGCAGGGGGCAAGTGGGTGGTGAAGCTTTCTTT; cdr3_aa: CSARRSRGQVGGEAFF
d_call: TRBD2; clone_size: many; j_call: TRBJ2-3; v_call: TRBV20-1; cdr3_nt: TGCAGTGTTTCGGGTAGCGGGGAAGGGAGCACAGATACGCAGTATTTT; cdr3_aa: CSVSGSGEGSTDTQYF
d_call: .; clone_size: .; j_call: TRBJ2-7; v_call: TRBV18; cdr3_nt: TGTGCCAGCTCACAGGAGACCTCCTACGAGCAGTACTTC; cdr3_aa: CASSQETSYEQYF
d_call: .; clone_size: many; j_call: TRBJ1-2; v_call: TRBV28; cdr3_nt: TGTGCCAGCAGTTTGCCGGGGAGCCCCGGGCGCCGCTATGGCTACACCTTC; cdr3_aa: CASSLPGSPGRRYGYTF
d_call: .; clone_size: many; j_call: TRBJ1-5; v_call: TRBV12-3/TRBV12-4; cdr3_nt: TGTGCCAGCAGTTTATCAGGGGCCGGTCAGCCCCAGCATTTT; cdr3_aa: CASSLSGAGQPQHF
d_call: .; clone_size: many; j_call: TRBJ2-2; v_call: TRBV7-3; cdr3_nt: TGTGCCAGCAGCTACCAGGGGGGCACCGGGGAGCTGTTTTTT; cdr3_aa: CASSYQGGTGELFF
d_call: .; clone_size: many; j_call: TRBJ1-1; v_call: TRBV12-3/TRBV12-4; cdr3_nt: TGTGCCAGCAGTCTGAGTAGATTGAACACTGAAGCTTTCTTT; cdr3_aa: CASSLSRLNTEAFF
d_call: TRBD1; clone_size: .; j_call: TRBJ1-2; v_call: TRBV29-1; cdr3_nt: TGCAGCGTTGCCTACCCGGACAGGGCCGTTGGCTACACCTTC; cdr3_aa: CSVAYPDRAVGYTF
d_call: TRBD2; clone_size: .; j_call: TRBJ2-5; v_call: TRBV7-2; cdr3_nt: TGTGCCAGCAGCTTAGGGTGGACTAGCGGGGGGGCCCAGTACTTC; cdr3_aa: CASSLGWTSGGAQYF
d_call: TRBD2; clone_size: many; j_call: TRBJ2-3; v_call: TRBV20-1; cdr3_nt: TGCAGTGCGCCGACTAGCGGGGGTCCTAGCACAGATACGCAGTATTTT; cdr3_aa: CSAPTSGGPSTDTQYF
d_call: .; clone_size: few; j_call: TRBJ2-5; v_call: TRBV12-5; cdr3_nt: TGTGCTAGCCTTTTCGCTGAGACCCAGTACTTC; cdr3_aa: CASLFAETQYF
d_call: .; clone_size: many; j_call: TRBJ2-7; v_call: TRBV10-3; cdr3_nt: TGTGCCATCAGTGAGTACGGCGACGGGCAGTACTTC; cdr3_aa: CAISEYGDGQYF
d_call: .; clone_size: few; j_call: TRBJ2-7; v_call: TRBV5-6; cdr3_nt: TGTGCCAGCAGCCCCAAAGACAGGTACGCCTACGAGCAGTACTTC; cdr3_aa: CASSPKDRYAYEQYF
d_call: TRBD2; clone_size: few; j_call: TRBJ2-1; v_call: TRBV12-3/TRBV12-4; cdr3_nt: TGTGCCAGCAGACTTACTAGCGGGGGCTACAATGAGCAGTTCTTC; cdr3_aa: CASRLTSGGYNEQFF
d_call: TRBD1; clone_size: few; j_call: TRBJ1-3; v_call: TRBV6-1; cdr3_nt: TGTGCCAGCAGTGACCAGGGGGCGAAAGGAAACACCATATATTTT; cdr3_aa: CASSDQGAKGNTIYF
d_call: .; clone_size: many; j_call: TRBJ1-2; v_call: TRBV29-1; cdr3_nt: TGCAGCGTTGACGGGACAAGTGGCTACACCTTC; cdr3_aa: CSVDGTSGYTF
d_call: TRBD2; clone_size: .; j_call: TRBJ2-2; v_call: TRBV7-2; cdr3_nt: TGTGCCAGCAGCTCAGCGGGAGCCGGGGAGCTGTTTTTT; cdr3_aa: CASSSAGAGELFF